Following are 4 T cell receptor beta chains from one sample sequenced in a study of blood T cell repertoires in COVID-19. Measured with immunoSEQ multiplex PCR; TCRdb has only the in-frame clones, and not every one. This sample yields about 210,000 clones, of which 81% are seen a single time; about 8.9% belongs to the top ten. The sequenced material came from PBMCs or T cells enriched from blood (not recorded which). The receptors originated from a woman in her forties or fifties with acute COVID-19.

The CDR3 DNA reads TGCAGTGCTAGTCCAGGACAGGGGAACACTGAAGCTTTCTTT. Protein sequence: CSASPGQGNTEAFF. V is TRBV20-1 and J is TRBJ1-1; the match to TRBD1 covers 8 bases. J lost 1 base, V lost 3 bases, and 4 bases had no gene match. The length of the CDR3 is 14 residues. The germline V gene encodes CDR1 DFQATT and CDR2 SNEGSKA (reference sequence).

The rearrangement uses TRBV3-1 (or the pseudogene TRBV3-2) and TRBJ1-2; 8 bases are a match to TRBD1. The CDR3 extends over 15 amino acids. Trimming at V came to 1 base and at J to 8 bases, leaving 9 bases not matched to a gene. Germline CDR1 and CDR2: LGHDT and YNNKEL (reference sequence). Here the CDR3 reads CASSQVADRVGGYTF. CDR3 sequence (DNA): TGTGCCAGCAGCCAAGTGGCGGACAGGGTAGGCGGCTACACCTTC.

The chain links TRBV28 to TRBJ2-2; D not certain. V lost 10 bases and J 6 bases, leaving 18 bases between the germline ends. Germline CDR1 is MDHEN and CDR2 is SYDVKM. This CDR3 is 14 amino acids long. The CDR3 region has the DNA TGTGCCACCGACACGACCGGTACCGCCGGGGAGCTGTTTTTT. It translates to CATDTTGTAGELFF.

This chain links TRBV4-3 with TRBJ1-2; D remains unclear. Germline CDR1 is LGHNA and CDR2 is YSLEER. CDR3 size: 14 residues. V lost 1 base to trimming and J lost 7 bases, with 13 bases between them. The CDR3 is CASSQVPSLSGYTF. The DNA for the CDR3 is TGCGCCAGCAGCCAAGTCCCGTCTCTCTCTGGCTACACCTTC.